These 30 T cell receptor beta chains were all obtained from the same sample, sequenced in a study of blood T cell repertoires in COVID-19. Only in-frame clones appear in the TCRdb table, and some are missing; sequencing was by immunoSEQ multiplex PCR. The table has 130,000 to 150,000 clones, 80% to 90% seen once. The sequencing sample was made of peripheral blood. The receptors were gathered from a man older than 75 with acute or convalescent COVID-19.

The V gene is TRBV9, the J gene TRBJ1-2; no reliable D call. The CDR3 covers 14 residues. The germline V gene has CDR1 SGDLS and CDR2 YYNGEE. Trimming shortened V by 0 bases and J by 8 bases, and 14 bases separated the two germline ends. Here the CDR3 DNA reads TGTGCCAGCAGCGTAGGCCCGGTCCTCGAAGGCTACACCTTC. Protein product: CASSVGPVLEGYTF. Full variable domain (missing parts from reference TRBV9 and TRBJ1-2): DSGVTQTPKHLITATGQRVTLRCSPRSGDLSVYWYQQSLDQGLQFLIQYYNGEERAKGNILERFSAQQFPDLHSELNLSSLELGDSALYFCASSVGPVLEGYTFGSGTRLTVV.

The V gene is TRBV2, the J gene TRBJ2-5; 10 nucleotides agree with TRBD1. The V segment lost 3 bases and the J segment 5 bases; nucleotides outside the gene matches: 9. The CDR3 sequence is 16 residues long. From germline, CDR1 is SNHLY and CDR2 FYNNEI. The CDR3 DNA reads as TGTGCCAGCAGTGACCAAAGGGACAGGGGTAGCGAGACCCAGTACTTC. Translated: CASSDQRDRGSETQYF. Looking up the rest from reference TRBV2 and TRBJ2-5 gives the full variable domain: EPEVTQTPSHQVTQMGQEVILRCVPISNHLYFYWYRQILGQKVEFLVSFYNNEISEKSEIFDDQFSVERPDGSNFTLKIRSTKLEDSAMYFCASSDQRDRGSETQYFGPGTRLLVL.

This chain links TRBV28 with TRBJ2-7, with 9 bases lining up with TRBD1. The CDR3 loop spans 16 amino acids. J was trimmed by 1 base and V by 3 bases; bases with no gene match: 7. Germline assignment: CDR1 MDHEN and CDR2 SYDVKM. CDR3 amino acids: CASSFQTGTGSYEQYF. Here the CDR3 DNA reads TGTGCCAGCAGTTTTCAGACCGGGACAGGGTCCTACGAGCAGTACTTC.

This clone was detected once. This chain joins TRBV30 and TRBJ2-4; D is unresolved. This CDR3 spans 13 amino acids. Germline assignment: CDR1 GTSNPN and CDR2 SVGIG (reference sequence). V was shortened by 5 bases and J by 0 bases, with 8 bases between the two germline ends. Here the CDR3 reads CAWSREAKNIQYF. For the CDR3, the DNA is TGTGCCTGGTCTAGAGAAGCCAAAAACATTCAGTACTTC.

This chain links TRBV15 with TRBJ1-3; possible D gene TRBD1, 6 bases. Germline assignment: CDR1 LNHNV and CDR2 YYDKDF (reference sequence). Trimming left V 3 bases short and J 4 bases short, with 16 bases between. CDR3 length: 16 residues. The CDR3 sequence: CATSSQAGAKGNTIYF. DNA for the CDR3: TGTGCCACCAGCAGCCAAGCAGGGGCAAAAGGAAACACCATATATTTT.

This rearrangement joins TRBV29-1 to TRBJ2-1, with D maybe TRBD2 (7 bases). This CDR3 comprises 13 residues. Germline CDR1 reads SQVTM; CDR2 reads ANQGSEA. With 2 bases removed from V and 15 bases from J, the gap between germline ends came to 20 bases. CDR3 DNA: TGCAGCGTTGAAATGTCGGGGGGCGTAGGACGGTTCTTC. Protein: CSVEMSGGVGRFF.

The chain carries TRBV7-8 and TRBJ1-2; perhaps TRBD1 as D (5 bases). The CDR3 extends over 14 amino acids. Germline V gene data show CDR1 as SGHVS and CDR2 as FQNEAQ. V lost 1 base to trimming and J lost 7 bases, with 13 bases between them. This chain's CDR3 is CASSLVTGGGGYTF. As DNA, the CDR3 is TGTGCCAGCAGCTTAGTAACCGGGGGTGGTGGCTACACCTTC.

This sequence joins TRBV6-5 and TRBJ1-6; D possibly corresponds to TRBD1 (6 bases). The CDR3 is 13 residues long. Germline V CDR1 and CDR2: MNHEY, SVGAGI. The V end was cut by 8 bases, the J end by 9 bases, with 14 bases between. CDR3 bases: TGTGCCAGCCAAATTACAGGGCCTTCACCCCTCCACTTT. Its translation: CASQITGPSPLHF.

This rearrangement joins TRBV4-1 to TRBJ1-1; TRBD1 matches 7 bases. The CDR3 contains 15 residues. V shed 3 bases and J 1 base; nucleotides not matched to a gene: 5. Germline CDR1 reads MGHRA; CDR2 reads YSYEKL. For the CDR3, the DNA is TGCGCCAGCAGCCACCAAGGGACAGCGAACACTGAAGCTTTCTTT. Protein product: CASSHQGTANTEAFF.

The chain employs TRBV19 and TRBJ1-6, with D possibly TRBD1 on 5 matching bases. V was cut by 5 bases and J by 9 bases, with 17 bases left in between. The CDR3 is 15 amino acids. Germline-derived CDR1 and CDR2 are LNHDA and SQIVND (reference sequence). In DNA, the CDR3 is TGTGCCAGTAGTCCCTCGTCGGGGGTTGGTTCACCCCTCCACTTT. This translates into CASSPSSGVGSPLHF.

Notes on this clone: Other nucleotide sequences from this sample produce the same CDR3. This chain uses TRBV7-9 with TRBJ2-1; D remains ambiguous. Germline V lookup: CDR1 SEHNR, CDR2 FQNEAQ (reference sequence). Trimming shortened V by 5 bases and J by 0 bases, and 8 bases separated the two germline ends. This CDR3 spans 14 amino acids. As DNA, the CDR3 is TGTGCCAGCAGCCTGAGTAGCTCCTACAATGAGCAGTTCTTC. It yields the protein CASSLSSSYNEQFF.

The chain carries TRBV6-5 and TRBJ2-5, with unresolved D. CDR3 length equals 11 residues. V was cut by 6 bases and J by 1 base, with 3 bases left in between. The germline V gene encodes CDR1 MNHEY and CDR2 SVGAGI. The CDR3 region has the DNA TGTGCCAGCAGCCTCCAAGAGACCCAGTACTTC. It is translated as CASSLQETQYF.

The chain is built from TRBV6-5 and TRBJ2-3; a weak D match, TRBD2 (5 bases). The CDR3 totals 11 residues. Germline CDR1 and CDR2: MNHEY and SVGAGI. The V gene lost 7 bases and the J gene lost 4 bases, with 6 bases spanning the gap. CDR3 in amino acids: CASTEADTQYF. The CDR3 nucleotides read TGTGCCAGCACGGAGGCAGATACGCAGTATTTT.

About this clone itself: Other DNA sequences from this sample encode an identical CDR3 as well. The chain links TRBV6-5 to TRBJ1-5, with D possibly being TRBD1 (5 bases). With 1 base removed from V and 6 bases from J, the gap between germline ends came to 16 bases. The germline CDR1 and CDR2 sequences are MNHEY and SVGAGI. The CDR3 is 16 residues long. CDR3 sequence (DNA): TGTGCCAGCAGTTACTACCCCAGGGTACCTGGTCAGCCCCAGCATTTT. Its translation: CASSYYPRVPGQPQHF.

The chain combines TRBV12-5 with TRBJ2-3; 9 bases align to TRBD1. Germline V gene sequence: CDR1 LGHNT, CDR2 FRNRAP. J was trimmed by 6 bases and V by 2 bases; bases with no gene match: 12. The length of the CDR3 is 17 residues. Here the CDR3 DNA reads TGTGCTAGTGGTTTGTTACCGGGACAGGGCGTGTCGGATACGCAGTATTTT. Translated: CASGLLPGQGVSDTQYF.

A single count supports this clone. The chain has TRBV3-1 (or the pseudogene TRBV3-2) and TRBJ1-1; D uncertain. The germline gives CDR1 LGHDT, CDR2 YNNKEL (reference sequence). Trimming pared 3 bases from V and 0 bases from J, leaving 8 bases between. This CDR3 region has 14 residues. CDR3 residues: CASSHRQMNTEAFF. CDR3 coding DNA: TGTGCCAGCAGCCATAGACAAATGAACACTGAAGCTTTCTTT.

This chain connects TRBV7-9 to TRBJ2-7, with 7 bases fitting TRBD2. This CDR3 comprises 16 residues. V trimming: 6 bases; J trimming: 3 bases; junction bases outside the gene matches: 14. Per germline, CDR1 SEHNR and CDR2 FQNEAQ (reference sequence). CDR3 nucleotides: TGTGCCAGCAGTGCCCGGGGGAAGCGGGGCAGCTACGAGCAGTACTTC. As protein: CASSARGKRGSYEQYF.

CDR3 nucleotides: TGCGCCAGCAGCCTCGGGACAGGGACCTACGAGCAGTACTTC. The encoded protein is CASSLGTGTYEQYF. The gene calls are TRBV5-1 and TRBJ2-7, with 9 positions matching TRBD1. Germline V gives CDR1 SGHRS, CDR2 YFSETQ. This CDR3 is 14 amino acids long. The ends lost 4 bases at V and 2 bases at J; junction bases unmatched: 4.

This clone was found once. The chain carries TRBV19 and TRBJ1-5; TRBD1 matches 12 bases. V dropped 1 base and J dropped 9; count of bases not matched to a gene: 4. The CDR3 loop spans 15 amino acids. Per germline, CDR1 LNHDA and CDR2 SQIVND (reference sequence). The CDR3 DNA is TGTGCCAGTAGTATAGTGGGGACAGGGGGCATGCCCCAGCATTTT. Translation gives CASSIVGTGGMPQHF.

J is TRBJ1-6 and V is TRBV6-4; D is ambiguous. CDR1 MRHNA and CDR2 SNTAGT come from the germline V gene. The germline V and J ends were trimmed by 6 bases and 9 bases, with 15 bases remaining between them. The CDR3 totals 14 residues. CDR3 protein: CASSIEDGVSPLHF. In DNA form, the CDR3 reads TGTGCCAGCAGCATTGAGGACGGGGTTTCACCCCTCCACTTT.

The CDR3 loop reads CASSYAASGHETQYF. The CDR3 DNA is TGCGCCAGCAGCTACGCGGCTAGCGGGCATGAGACCCAGTACTTC. The chain recombines TRBV5-1 with TRBJ2-5; 8 bases agree with TRBD2. Trimming took 3 bases from V and 5 from J; bases not matched to a gene: 9. Germline V CDR1 and CDR2: SGHRS, YFSETQ. This CDR3 region has 15 residues.

The gene calls are TRBV11-1 and TRBJ1-2; 8 bases agree with TRBD1. Unmatched junction bases numbered 5, after V lost 4 bases and J lost 4 bases. Germline V lookup: CDR1 SGHAT, CDR2 FQDESV (reference sequence). The CDR3 consists of 14 residues. The CDR3 spells CASSSGQGPYGYTF. As DNA, the CDR3 is TGTGCCAGCAGCTCCGGACAGGGACCCTATGGCTACACCTTC.

Regarding this clone: In the same sample, other DNA sequences code for this CDR3. The genes are TRBV20-1 and TRBJ2-3, with 10 bases lining up with TRBD2. There are 15 residues in the CDR3. The junction had 4 bases not matched to a gene; V was cut back by 3 bases and J by 1 base. CDR1 and CDR2 (germline): DFQATT, SNEGSKA (reference sequence). CDR3 region: CSASTGTSGTDTQYF. The CDR3 DNA follows: TGCAGTGCTAGTACCGGGACTAGCGGCACAGATACGCAGTATTTT.

This clone was picked up a small number of times. The V and J genes are TRBV24-1 and TRBJ1-1, with unresolved D. Trimming took 4 bases from V and 7 from J, leaving 12 bases between them. The germline CDR1 and CDR2 sequences are KGHDR and SFDVKD. CDR3 size: 13 residues. In DNA, the CDR3 is TGTGCCACCAGTGAGGGCGGGCGCCTTGAAGCTTTCTTT. Amino acids: CATSEGGRLEAFF.

In this sample, this clone turned up once. This chain uses TRBV7-9 with TRBJ2-5; weak D call: TRBD2 (6 bases). This CDR3 has 15 amino acids. Trimming removed 5 bases from V and 2 bases from J, with 15 bases in between. The germline CDR1 and CDR2 sequences are SEHNR and FQNEAQ (reference sequence). Here the CDR3 reads CASSPTGGKQETQYF. The CDR3, as DNA: TGTGCCAGCAGCCCGACGGGCGGGAAACAAGAGACCCAGTACTTC.

This clone was picked up a small number of times. The chain has TRBV2 and TRBJ1-3; TRBD1 agrees at 9 bases. V gave up 3 bases and J gave up 6 bases; unmatched junction bases: 3. Germline V lookup: CDR1 SNHLY, CDR2 FYNNEI. CDR3 size: 14 residues. This chain's CDR3 is CASSDRTGVNTIYF. CDR3 nucleotides: TGTGCCAGCAGTGACAGGACAGGGGTAAACACCATATATTTT.

The rearrangement uses TRBV9 and TRBJ1-6, with D possibly being TRBD1 (6 bases). V was clipped by 3 bases and J by 10 bases, with 14 bases between them. The CDR3 spans 14 residues. Germline V CDR1 and CDR2: SGDLS, YYNGEE. The CDR3 spells CASSATGPGSPLHF. The CDR3 DNA is TGTGCCAGCAGCGCGACAGGACCCGGATCACCCCTCCACTTT.

This chain connects TRBV12-3 or TRBV12-4 to TRBJ1-2, with D tentatively TRBD1 (5 bases). Trimming shortened V by 3 bases and J by 8 bases, and 13 bases separated the two germline ends. This CDR3 has 13 residues. The CDR3 coding sequence is TGTGCCAGCAGTTTGGGACTAGGGGAAGGCTACACCTTC. Protein: CASSLGLGEGYTF.

The chain joins TRBV3-1 (or the pseudogene TRBV3-2) to TRBJ2-7; 7 bases match TRBD2. The V segment lost 4 bases and the J segment 2 bases; nucleotides outside the gene matches: 8. The CDR3 loop spans 15 amino acids. The germline V gene has CDR1 LGHDT and CDR2 YNNKEL (reference sequence). The CDR3 loop reads CASSPSPSGAYEQYF. DNA of the CDR3: TGTGCCAGCAGCCCTTCTCCTAGCGGTGCCTACGAGCAGTACTTC.

The J gene is TRBJ2-6, the V gene TRBV27; TRBD1 matches at 7 bases. The germline V gene has CDR1 MNHEY and CDR2 SMNVEV (reference sequence). The CDR3 is made up of 20 amino acids. Losses at the gene ends were 6 bases for V and 2 bases for J; bases not matched to a gene: 19. This chain's CDR3 is CASSSPYRQGDATGANVLTF. CDR3 in DNA: TGTGCCAGCAGCTCCCCCTATAGACAGGGCGATGCTACTGGGGCCAACGTCCTGACTTTC.